This is a list of T cell receptor beta chains from one sample in a study of T cells in localized non-small cell lung cancer. Sequencing used immunoSEQ multiplex PCR; TCRdb keeps in-frame clones, though not all of them. The repertoire holds around 80,000 clones, with around 82% as singletons. The material sequenced was PBMCs, taken before any cancer treatment. The receptors come from a man aged 40 to 69 with stage II squamous cell lung carcinoma. Both conserved end residues are part of each CDR3. Fields, in order: CDR3 DNA, CDR3 protein, CDR3 length, clone size, V gene, J gene, D gene. D genes are given only for firm matches. The size entry is marked missing in some rows and otherwise reads once, few, many or a size class.

cdr3_nt: TGTGCCAGCAGTTTACTCGACGGGTTCGGGGAGCTGTTTTTT; cdr3_aa: CASSLLDGFGELFF; cdr3_length: 14; clone_size: NA; v_call: TRBV27; j_call: TRBJ2-2; d_call: NA
cdr3_nt: TGTGCCTGGAGATTCAAAATAACAGGGGCGATCGGTGGCTACACCTTC; cdr3_aa: CAWRFKITGAIGGYTF; cdr3_length: 16; clone_size: NA; v_call: TRBV30; j_call: TRBJ1-2; d_call: TRBD1
cdr3_nt: TGTGCCAGCAGTTTATTGCAGGTTGGCTACACCTTC; cdr3_aa: CASSLLQVGYTF; cdr3_length: 12; clone_size: NA; v_call: TRBV28; j_call: TRBJ1-2; d_call: NA
cdr3_nt: TGTGCCAGCAGCTTAGTTAGCGGGAGAAGGAACAATGAGCAGTTCTTC; cdr3_aa: CASSLVSGRRNNEQFF; cdr3_length: 16; clone_size: NA; v_call: TRBV7-2; j_call: TRBJ2-1; d_call: TRBD2
cdr3_nt: TGTGCCATCAGTGAACAGTCTACCGGGGAGCTGTTTTTT; cdr3_aa: CAISEQSTGELFF; cdr3_length: 13; clone_size: few; v_call: TRBV10-3; j_call: TRBJ2-2; d_call: NA
cdr3_nt: TGTGCCAGCCGGCGGACAGAGAATTCACCCCTCCACTTT; cdr3_aa: CASRRTENSPLHF; cdr3_length: 13; clone_size: NA; v_call: TRBV28; j_call: TRBJ1-6; d_call: NA
cdr3_nt: TGTGCCAGCAGTTACCACAGGGGGCAAGTAGGCACTGAAGCTTTCTTT; cdr3_aa: CASSYHRGQVGTEAFF; cdr3_length: 16; clone_size: NA; v_call: TRBV6-6; j_call: TRBJ1-1; d_call: TRBD1
cdr3_nt: TGTGCTACGGGACGTGGCGCCTACGAGCAGTACTTC; cdr3_aa: CATGRGAYEQYF; cdr3_length: 12; clone_size: NA; v_call: TRBV5-6; j_call: TRBJ2-7; d_call: NA
cdr3_nt: TGTGCCAGCAGCCGGGGGATGAACACTGAAGCTTTCTTT; cdr3_aa: CASSRGMNTEAFF; cdr3_length: 13; clone_size: NA; v_call: TRBV7-8; j_call: TRBJ1-1; d_call: NA
cdr3_nt: TGTGCCATCAGCGGGCAGGGGGATCGCTATGGCTACACCTTC; cdr3_aa: CAISGQGDRYGYTF; cdr3_length: 14; clone_size: NA; v_call: TRBV10-3; j_call: TRBJ1-2; d_call: TRBD1